The rows below give T cell receptor beta chains drawn from one sample of a study of blood T cell repertoires in COVID-19. Assay: immunoSEQ multiplex PCR; the TCRdb copy retains only in-frame clones and omits some. The data show 400,000 to 500,000 clones, about 88% seen once. The specimen sequenced was PBMCs or T cells enriched from blood (not recorded which). The receptors come from a woman aged 18 to 35 who had been exposed to COVID-19. CDR3s include the opening cysteine and the closing phenylalanine or tryptophan.

CDR3: CASSGPRDAGNTIYF
J: TRBJ1-3
V: TRBV9

CDR3: CATRGGAGEKLFF
J: TRBJ1-4
V: TRBV12-3/TRBV12-4

CDR3: CASSQDFGRDTGELFF
J: TRBJ2-2
V: TRBV14

CDR3: CASSLQGTYEQYF
J: TRBJ2-7
V: TRBV11-3

CDR3: CASSSLGGTSYNEQFF
J: TRBJ2-1
V: TRBV27

CDR3: CATSAQKGGSIGTSVSTDTQYF
J: TRBJ2-3
V: TRBV24-1

CDR3: CASSAGGRTQYF
J: TRBJ2-3
V: TRBV28

CDR3: CASSEARGDREEQYF
J: TRBJ2-7
V: TRBV2

CDR3: CASSLLGTGSHEQYF
J: TRBJ2-7
V: TRBV28

CDR3: CASRPNRDNTEAFF
J: TRBJ1-1
V: TRBV7-2

CDR3: CASSQVTGDYGYTF
J: TRBJ1-2
V: TRBV3-1/TRBV3-2

CDR3: CSVEVKTRSSYEQYF
J: TRBJ2-7
V: TRBV29-1